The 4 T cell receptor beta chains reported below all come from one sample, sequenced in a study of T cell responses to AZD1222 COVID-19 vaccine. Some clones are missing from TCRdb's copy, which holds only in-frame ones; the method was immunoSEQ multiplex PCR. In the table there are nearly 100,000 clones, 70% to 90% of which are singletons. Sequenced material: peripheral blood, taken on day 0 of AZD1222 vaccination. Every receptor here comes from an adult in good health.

The CDR3 sequence: CASGRDSGNTIYF. DNA of the CDR3: TGTGCCAGCGGGAGGGATTCTGGAAACACCATATATTTT. The rearrangement joins TRBV6-5 to TRBJ1-3; the D is unclear. Germline V CDR1 and CDR2: MNHEY, SVGAGI. This CDR3 has 13 residues. The germline V and J ends were trimmed by 8 bases and 1 base, with 9 bases remaining between them.

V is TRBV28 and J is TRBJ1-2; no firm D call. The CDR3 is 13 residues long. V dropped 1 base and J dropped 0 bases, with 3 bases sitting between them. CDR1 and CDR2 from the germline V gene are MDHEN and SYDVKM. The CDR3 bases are TGTGCCAGCAGTTTATCCTCTAACTATGGCTACACCTTC. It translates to CASSLSSNYGYTF.

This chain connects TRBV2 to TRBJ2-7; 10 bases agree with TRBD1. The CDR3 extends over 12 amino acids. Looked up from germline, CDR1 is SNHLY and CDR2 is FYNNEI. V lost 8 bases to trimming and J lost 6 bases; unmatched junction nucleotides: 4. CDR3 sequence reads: CASSGTGVEQYF. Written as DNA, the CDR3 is TGTGCCAGCTCTGGGACAGGGGTCGAGCAGTACTTC.

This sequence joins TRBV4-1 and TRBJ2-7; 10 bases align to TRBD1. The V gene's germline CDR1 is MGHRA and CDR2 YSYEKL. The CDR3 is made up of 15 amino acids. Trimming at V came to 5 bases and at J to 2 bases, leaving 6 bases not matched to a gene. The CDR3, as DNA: TGCGCCAGCAGCAAAACCGGGACAGGGGCCTACGAGCAGTACTTC. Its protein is CASSKTGTGAYEQYF.